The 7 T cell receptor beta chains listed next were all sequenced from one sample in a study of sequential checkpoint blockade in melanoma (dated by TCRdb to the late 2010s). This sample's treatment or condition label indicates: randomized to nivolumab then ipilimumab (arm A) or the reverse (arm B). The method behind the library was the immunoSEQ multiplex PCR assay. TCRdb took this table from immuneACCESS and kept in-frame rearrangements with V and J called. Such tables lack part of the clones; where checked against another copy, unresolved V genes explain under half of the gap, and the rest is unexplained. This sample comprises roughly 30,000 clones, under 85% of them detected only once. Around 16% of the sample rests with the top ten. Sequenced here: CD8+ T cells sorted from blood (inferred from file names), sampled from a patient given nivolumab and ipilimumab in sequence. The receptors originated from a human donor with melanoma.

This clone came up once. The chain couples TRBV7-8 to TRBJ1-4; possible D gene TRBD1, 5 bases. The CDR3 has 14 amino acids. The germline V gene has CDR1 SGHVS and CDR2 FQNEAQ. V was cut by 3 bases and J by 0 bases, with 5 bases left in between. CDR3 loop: CASSLTATNEKLFF. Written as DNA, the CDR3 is TGTGCCAGCAGCTTGACAGCAACTAATGAAAAACTGTTTTTT.

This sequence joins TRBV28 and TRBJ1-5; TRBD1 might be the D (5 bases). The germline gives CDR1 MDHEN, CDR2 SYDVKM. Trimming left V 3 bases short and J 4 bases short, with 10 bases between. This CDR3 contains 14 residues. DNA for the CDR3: TGTGCCAGCAGTTTGGGGGGACGGAATCAGCCCCAGCATTTT. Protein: CASSLGGRNQPQHF.

The CDR3 reads CASSRIGLEGTGELFF. For the CDR3, the DNA is TGTGCCAGCAGCCGGATCGGACTAGAGGGCACCGGGGAGCTGTTTTTT. J is TRBJ2-2 and V is TRBV4-2, with 7 bases fitting TRBD2. The CDR3 totals 16 residues. Unmatched junction bases numbered 9, after V lost 4 bases and J lost 4 bases. Germline assignment: CDR1 LGHNA and CDR2 YNFKEQ.

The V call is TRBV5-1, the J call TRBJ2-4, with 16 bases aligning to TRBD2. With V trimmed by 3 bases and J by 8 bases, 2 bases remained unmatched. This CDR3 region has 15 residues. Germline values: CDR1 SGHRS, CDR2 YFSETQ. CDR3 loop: CASSSGTSGGDIQYF. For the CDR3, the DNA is TGCGCCAGCAGCTCGGGGACTAGCGGGGGGGACATTCAGTACTTC. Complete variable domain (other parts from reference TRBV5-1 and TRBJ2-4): KAGVTQTPRYLIKTRGQQVTLSCSPISGHRSVSWYQQTPGQGLQFLFEYFSETQRNKGNFPGRFSGRQFSNSRSEMNVSTLELGDSALYLCASSSGTSGGDIQYFGAGTRLSVL.

The CDR3 bases are TGTGCCAGCAGCTTATATTCGGGATACGAGCAGTACTTC. This codes for CASSLYSGYEQYF. J is TRBJ2-7 and V is TRBV11-3, with D possibly matching TRBD2 (5 bases). This CDR3 contains 13 residues. Trimming took 2 bases from V and 4 from J, leaving 9 bases between them. The germline V gene encodes CDR1 SGHNT and CDR2 YENEEA.

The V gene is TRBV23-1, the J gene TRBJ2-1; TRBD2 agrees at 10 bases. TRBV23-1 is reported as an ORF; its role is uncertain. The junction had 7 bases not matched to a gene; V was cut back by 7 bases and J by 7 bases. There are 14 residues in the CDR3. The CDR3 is CASNGTSAGNEQFF. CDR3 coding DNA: TGCGCCAGCAACGGGACTAGCGCCGGGAATGAGCAGTTCTTC.

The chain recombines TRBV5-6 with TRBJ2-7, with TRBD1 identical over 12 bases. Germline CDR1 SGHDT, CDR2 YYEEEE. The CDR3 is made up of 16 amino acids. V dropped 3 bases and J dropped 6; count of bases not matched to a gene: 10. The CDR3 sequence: CASSSFVGQGAPEQYF. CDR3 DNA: TGTGCCAGCAGCTCTTTCGTGGGACAGGGGGCTCCCGAGCAGTACTTC.